This T cell receptor beta chain was sequenced during a study of blood T cell repertoires in COVID-19. Study details: Nucleic acid was either cDNA or gDNA, and it came from T cells, B-cell-depleted T cells, or PBMCs.

Recruitment covered about two dozen US areas and drew participants whose ages spanned roughly 18 to 100 years. Donors in Cohort 3 counted as recovered after two negative PCRs, clearance, or symptom resolution. Libraries were prepared by immunoSEQ multiplex PCR; TCRdb keeps only in-frame clonotypes and omits some of them. This sample has approximately 200,000 clones, with about 82% found just once. V lost 0 bases to trimming and J lost 9 bases, with 8 bases between them. Germline CDR1 LNHNV, CDR2 YYDKDF (reference sequence). The CDR3 contains 12 residues. The chain links TRBV15 to TRBJ1-2, with D tentatively TRBD1 (6 bases). The source material was PBMCs or T cells enriched from blood (not recorded which). This sequence was found in a woman in her twenties or thirties who had recovered from COVID-19. DNA for the CDR3: TGTGCCACCAGCAGAGATCAGGGGAGCTACACCTTC. Its translation is CATSRDQGSYTF.